One and the same sample provided the 5 T cell receptor beta chains below, sequenced in a study of blood T cells in healthy people across ages. Alongside a J-beta primer mix, a sample-barcoded 5' primer served in a second PCR lasting 7 to 11 cycles. TCRdb independently ran MiXCR on the 5' RACE reads; one entry per CDR3 protein. This table has about 640,000 distinct CDR3 sequences, 45% to 65% appearing once. The sample consisted of blood. The receptors were sampled from a man between 60 and 75 years old in good health.

J is TRBJ2-1 and V is TRBV24-1; TRBD2 matches 9 bases. Germline CDR1 and CDR2: KGHDR and SFDVKD. J lost 10 bases, V lost 2 bases, and 5 bases had no gene match. The CDR3 spans 14 residues. This chain's CDR3 is CATSDSPSGDEQFF. The CDR3 nucleotides read TGTGCCACCAGTGATTCCCCTAGCGGGGACGAGCAGTTCTTC.

This clonotype was found a few times. With a much larger clone just one base away, this may be a read error. V and J are TRBV19 and TRBJ2-6; D unresolved. The germline CDR1 and CDR2 sequences are LNHDA and SQIVND (reference sequence). The CDR3 consists of 13 residues. V was clipped by 9 bases and J by 0 bases, with 6 bases between them. The chain's CDR3 is CASGSSGANVLTF. CDR3 in DNA: TGTGCCAGCGGCAGCTCTGGGGCCAACGTCCTGACTTTC.

The chain joins TRBV7-9 to TRBJ1-4; D is unclear. V was shortened by 2 bases and J by 8 bases, with 9 bases between the two germline ends. The CDR3 extends over 13 amino acids. Looked up from germline, CDR1 is SEHNR and CDR2 is FQNEAQ (reference sequence). Written as DNA, the CDR3 is TGTGCCAGCAGCTTAAGGGCCGAGGAAAAACTGTTTTTT. As protein: CASSLRAEEKLFF.

The rearrangement joins TRBV20-1 to TRBJ1-6, with D maybe TRBD1 (5 bases). Germline-derived CDR1 and CDR2 are DFQATT and SNEGSKA (reference sequence). The CDR3 contains 17 residues. Trimming cost V 3 bases and J 7 bases, with 22 bases left between them. The CDR3 DNA reads as TGCAGTGCTAGCGGCCCTTGGGGCGCGGGAGAAAATTCACCCCTCCACTTT. Encoded protein: CSASGPWGAGENSPLHF.

V and J are TRBV28 and TRBJ2-1; 13 positions match TRBD2. After removal of 6 bases from V and 10 bases from J, the junction contained 6 bases not matched to a gene. CDR1 and CDR2 (germline): MDHEN, SYDVKM. The CDR3 runs to 14 residues. The CDR3: CASRPTSGGSEQFF. CDR3 in DNA: TGTGCCAGCAGACCGACTAGCGGGGGGTCGGAGCAGTTCTTC.